Sequencing of this TCR beta chain was carried out in a study of T cell repertoires in cytomegalovirus infection. Background on the study: Public signatures in TCR beta pointed to CMV infection and matching HLA type.

Trimming removed 3 bases at V and 0 bases at J, with 8 bases between. This CDR3 is 13 amino acids long. Germline CDR1 is DFQATT and CDR2 is SNEGSKA (reference sequence). This clonotype has only a few counts. TCRdb reprocessed the reads via MiXCR and lists one record per CDR3 protein. Among 200,000 to 250,000 distinct CDR3 sequences listed, approximately 22% were seen once. Material: CD8+ T cells from PBMCs. V and J are TRBV20-1 and TRBJ1-1; D remains unclear. This clonotype was obtained from a human donor in good health (CMV status not recorded). Some clones in this sample may be carry-over from other donors' samples. The CDR3 region has the DNA TGCAGTGCTAGCGACGGCGTGAACACTGAAGCTTTCTTT. Translating it yields CSASDGVNTEAFF.